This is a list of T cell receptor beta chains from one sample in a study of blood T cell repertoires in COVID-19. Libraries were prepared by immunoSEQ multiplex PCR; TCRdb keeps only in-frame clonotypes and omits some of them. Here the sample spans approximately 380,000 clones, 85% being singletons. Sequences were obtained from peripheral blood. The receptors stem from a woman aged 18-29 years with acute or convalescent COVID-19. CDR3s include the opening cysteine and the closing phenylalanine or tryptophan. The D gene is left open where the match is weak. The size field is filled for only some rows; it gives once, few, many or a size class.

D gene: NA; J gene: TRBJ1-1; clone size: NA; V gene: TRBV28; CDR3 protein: CASSFSVSTAERNTEAFF; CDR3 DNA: TGTGCCAGCAGTTTTAGCGTCTCGACGGCCGAACGGAACACTGAAGCTTTCTTT
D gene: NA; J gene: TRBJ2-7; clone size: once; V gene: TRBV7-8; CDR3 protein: CASSLGIGVTIHEQYF; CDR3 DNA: TGTGCCAGCAGCTTAGGGATAGGGGTTACGATCCACGAGCAGTACTTC
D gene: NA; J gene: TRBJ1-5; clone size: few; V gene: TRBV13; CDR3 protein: CASSSSGMGRNQPQHF; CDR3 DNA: TGTGCCAGCAGCTCCTCGGGCATGGGGCGCAATCAGCCCCAGCATTTT
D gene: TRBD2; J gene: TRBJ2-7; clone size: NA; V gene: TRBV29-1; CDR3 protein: CSVKGKIAGHSYEQYF; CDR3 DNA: TGCAGCGTCAAGGGGAAGATAGCGGGTCATTCCTACGAGCAGTACTTC
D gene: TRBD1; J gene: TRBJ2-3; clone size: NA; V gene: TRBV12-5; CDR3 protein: CASGLLGTGLQDTQYF; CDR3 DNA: TGTGCTAGTGGTTTGTTAGGGACAGGCTTACAAGATACGCAGTATTTT
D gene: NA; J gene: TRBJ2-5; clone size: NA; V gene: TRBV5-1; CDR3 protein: CASSAPGSEETQYF; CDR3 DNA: TGCGCCAGCAGCGCCCCAGGGTCAGAAGAGACCCAGTACTTC
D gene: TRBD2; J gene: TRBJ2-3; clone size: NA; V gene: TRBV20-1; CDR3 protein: CSASPPGLADTQYF; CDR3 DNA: TGCAGTGCTAGTCCCCCGGGACTAGCAGATACGCAGTATTTT
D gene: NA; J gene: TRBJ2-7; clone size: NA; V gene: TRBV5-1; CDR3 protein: CASSLAQGYEQYF; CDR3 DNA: TGCGCCAGCAGCTTAGCACAGGGCTACGAGCAGTACTTC
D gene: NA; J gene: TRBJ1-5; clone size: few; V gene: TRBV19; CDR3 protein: CASSIVNQPQHF; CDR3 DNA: TGTGCCAGTAGTATAGTAAATCAGCCCCAGCATTTT
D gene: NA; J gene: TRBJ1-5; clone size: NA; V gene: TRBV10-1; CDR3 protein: CASIIQGLGFYSSNQPQHF; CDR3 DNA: TGCGCCAGCATTATCCAGGGACTTGGTTTCTACTCAAGCAATCAGCCCCAGCATTTT
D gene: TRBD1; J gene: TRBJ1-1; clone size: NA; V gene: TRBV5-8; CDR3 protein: CASSRTGSNTEAFF; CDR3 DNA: TGTGCCAGCAGCCGGACAGGGTCAAACACTGAAGCTTTCTTT
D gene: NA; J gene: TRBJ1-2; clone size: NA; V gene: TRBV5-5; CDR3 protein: CASSLDDRYGYTF; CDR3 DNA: TGTGCCAGCAGCCTAGACGACAGATATGGCTACACCTTC
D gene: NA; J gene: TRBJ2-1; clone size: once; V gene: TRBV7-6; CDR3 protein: CASSATGLNEQFF; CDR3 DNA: TGTGCCAGCAGCGCAACAGGGCTCAATGAGCAGTTCTTC
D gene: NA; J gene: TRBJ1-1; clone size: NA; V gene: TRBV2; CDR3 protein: CASTQIEAFF; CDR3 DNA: TGTGCCAGTACCCAGATTGAAGCTTTCTTT
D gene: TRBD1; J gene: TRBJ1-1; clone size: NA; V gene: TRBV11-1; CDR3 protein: CASSSTGDLNTEAFF; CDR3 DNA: TGTGCCAGCAGCTCTACAGGGGACTTGAACACTGAAGCTTTCTTT
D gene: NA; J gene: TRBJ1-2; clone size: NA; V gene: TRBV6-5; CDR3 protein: CASTRQSSGGYTF; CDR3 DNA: TGTGCCAGCACCCGACAGTCTTCGGGTGGCTACACCTTC
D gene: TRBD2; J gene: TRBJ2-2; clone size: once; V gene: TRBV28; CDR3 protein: CASSPPTRLADTGELFF; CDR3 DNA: TGTGCCAGCAGCCCCCCTACTCGGCTAGCGGACACCGGGGAGCTGTTTTTT
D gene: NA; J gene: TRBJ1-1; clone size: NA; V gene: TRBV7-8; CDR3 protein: CASSLKQGNTEAFF; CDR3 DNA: TGTGCCAGCAGCTTAAAACAGGGGAACACTGAAGCTTTCTTT
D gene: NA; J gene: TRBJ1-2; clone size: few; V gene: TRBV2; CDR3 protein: CASSDKEWDYGYTF; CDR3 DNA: TGTGCCAGCAGTGATAAGGAGTGGGACTATGGCTACACCTTC
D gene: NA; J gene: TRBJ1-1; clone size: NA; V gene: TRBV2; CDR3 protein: CASSGQLNTEAFF; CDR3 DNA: TGTGCCAGCAGCGGACAGTTGAACACTGAAGCTTTCTTT
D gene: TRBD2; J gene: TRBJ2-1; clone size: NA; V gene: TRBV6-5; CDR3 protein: CASRSSGKTNEQFF; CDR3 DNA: TGTGCCAGCAGATCCAGCGGGAAGACTAATGAGCAGTTCTTC
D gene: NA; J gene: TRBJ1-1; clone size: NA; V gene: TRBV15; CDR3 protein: CATSSRRNTEAFF; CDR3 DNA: TGTGCCACCAGCAGTCGTCGTAACACTGAAGCTTTCTTT
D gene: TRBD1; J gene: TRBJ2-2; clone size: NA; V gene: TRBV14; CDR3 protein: CASSRTGNTGELFF; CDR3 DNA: TGTGCCAGCAGCCGGACAGGGAACACCGGGGAGCTGTTTTTT
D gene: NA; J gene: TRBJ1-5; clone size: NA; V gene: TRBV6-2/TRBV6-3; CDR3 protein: CASSYRRDQPQHF; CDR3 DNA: TGTGCCAGCAGTTACCGGAGGGATCAGCCCCAGCATTTT
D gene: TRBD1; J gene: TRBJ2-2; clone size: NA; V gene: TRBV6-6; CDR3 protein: CASSLRPPGQGAYTGELFF; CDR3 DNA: TGTGCCAGCAGTCTCCGACCTCCGGGACAGGGGGCGTACACCGGGGAGCTGTTTTTT
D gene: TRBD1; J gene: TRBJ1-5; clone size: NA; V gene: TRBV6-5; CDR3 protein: CASARTGKDQPQHF; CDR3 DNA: TGTGCCAGCGCAAGGACAGGGAAGGACCAGCCCCAGCATTTT
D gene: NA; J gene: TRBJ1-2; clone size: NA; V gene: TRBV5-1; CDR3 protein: CASSLDRPGDGYTF; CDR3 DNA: TGCGCCAGCAGCTTGGACAGGCCCGGAGATGGCTACACCTTC
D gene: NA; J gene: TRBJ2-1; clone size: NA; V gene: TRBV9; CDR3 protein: CASSVLDPALDNEQFF; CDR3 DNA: TGTGCCAGCAGCGTGCTAGACCCGGCGCTCGACAATGAGCAGTTCTTC
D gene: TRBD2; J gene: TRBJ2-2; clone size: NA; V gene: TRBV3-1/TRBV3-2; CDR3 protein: CASSQNGGLAREAFF; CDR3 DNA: TGTGCCAGCAGCCAAAACGGGGGACTAGCGAGGGAGGCGTTTTTT
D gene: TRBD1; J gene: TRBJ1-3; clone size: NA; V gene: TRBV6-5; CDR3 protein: CASSSPTGGSGNTIYF; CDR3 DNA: TGTGCCAGCAGTTCCCCTACAGGGGGCTCTGGAAACACCATATATTTT
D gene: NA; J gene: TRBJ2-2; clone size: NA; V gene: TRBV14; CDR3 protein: CATQRLGGMYTGELFF; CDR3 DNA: TGTGCCACCCAACGTTTAGGAGGGATGTACACCGGGGAGCTGTTTTTT
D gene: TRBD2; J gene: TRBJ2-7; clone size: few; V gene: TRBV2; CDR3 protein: CASKGLAGSYEQYF; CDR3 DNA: TGTGCCAGCAAAGGACTAGCGGGATCCTACGAGCAGTACTTC
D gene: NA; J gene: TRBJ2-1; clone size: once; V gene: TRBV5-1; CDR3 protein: CASSLVFGGASGSYNEQFF; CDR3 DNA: TGCGCCAGCAGCTTGGTGTTTGGGGGGGCTAGCGGAAGCTACAATGAGCAGTTCTTC
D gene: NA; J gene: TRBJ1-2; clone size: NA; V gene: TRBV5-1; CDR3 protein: CASSLTGTYGYTF; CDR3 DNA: TGCGCCAGCAGCTTGACAGGAACCTATGGCTACACCTTC
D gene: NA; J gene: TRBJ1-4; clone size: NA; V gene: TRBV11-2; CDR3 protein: CASSLGGAGNEKLFF; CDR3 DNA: TGTGCCAGCAGCTTAGGCGGGGCTGGTAATGAAAAACTGTTTTTT
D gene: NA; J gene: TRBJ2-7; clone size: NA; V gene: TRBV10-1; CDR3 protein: CASSESGQSYEQYF; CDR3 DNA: TGCGCCAGCAGTGAGTCAGGACAGTCCTACGAGCAGTACTTC
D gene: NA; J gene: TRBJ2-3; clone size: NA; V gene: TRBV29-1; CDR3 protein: CSVEGRNF; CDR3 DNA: TGCAGCGTGGAGGGACGGAATTTT
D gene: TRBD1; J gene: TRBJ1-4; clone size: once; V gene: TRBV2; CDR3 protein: CVDRPGPGDEKLFF; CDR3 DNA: TGTGTGGACAGGCCGGGTCCGGGAGACGAAAAACTGTTTTTT
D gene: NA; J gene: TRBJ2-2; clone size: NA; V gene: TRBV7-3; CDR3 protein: CASSLQVAGTGELFF; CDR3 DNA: TGTGCCAGCAGCTTACAAGTGGCCGGGACCGGGGAGCTGTTTTTT
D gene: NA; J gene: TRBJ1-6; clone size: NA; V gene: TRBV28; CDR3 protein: CASSERTSSYNSPLHF; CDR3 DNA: TGTGCCAGCAGTGAACGCACGAGCTCCTATAATTCACCCCTCCACTTT
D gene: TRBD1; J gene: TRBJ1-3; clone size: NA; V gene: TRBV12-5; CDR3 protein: CASVRQGGGNTIYF; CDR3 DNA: TGTGCTAGTGTGAGACAGGGGGGTGGAAACACCATATATTTT
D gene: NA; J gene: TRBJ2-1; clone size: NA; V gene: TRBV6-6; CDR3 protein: CASSLPGEQFF; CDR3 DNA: TGTGCCAGCAGCCTACCCGGTGAGCAGTTCTTC
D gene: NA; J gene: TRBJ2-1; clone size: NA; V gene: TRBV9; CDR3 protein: CASSSLRQVSSYNEQFF; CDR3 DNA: TGTGCCAGCAGCTCCCTTCGACAGGTTAGCTCCTACAATGAGCAGTTCTTC
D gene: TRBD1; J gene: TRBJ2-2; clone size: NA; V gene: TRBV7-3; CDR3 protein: CASSSIPGQGVGGELFF; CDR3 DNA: TGTGCCAGCAGCTCGATACCGGGACAGGGGGTCGGCGGGGAGCTGTTTTTT
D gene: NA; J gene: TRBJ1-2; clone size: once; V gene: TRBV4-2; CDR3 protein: CASSQDRWDYGYTF; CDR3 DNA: TGTGCCAGCAGCCAAGACAGGTGGGACTATGGCTACACCTTC
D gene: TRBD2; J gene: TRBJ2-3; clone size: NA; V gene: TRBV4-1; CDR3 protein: CASSQGERGRADTQYF; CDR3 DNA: TGCGCCAGCAGCCAAGGGGAGCGGGGGCGGGCAGATACGCAGTATTTT
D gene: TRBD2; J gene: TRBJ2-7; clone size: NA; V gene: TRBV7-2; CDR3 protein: CASSLSGIPYEQYF; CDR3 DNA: TGTGCCAGCAGCCTGAGCGGGATTCCCTACGAGCAGTACTTC
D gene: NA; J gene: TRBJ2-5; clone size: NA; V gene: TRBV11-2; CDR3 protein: CASSSIRDYPYF; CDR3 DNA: TGTGCCAGCAGCAGCATAAGAGACTACCCCTACTTC
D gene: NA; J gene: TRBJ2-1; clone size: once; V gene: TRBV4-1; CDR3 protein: CASSQDRNFNEQFF; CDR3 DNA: TGCGCCAGCAGCCAAGATAGAAACTTCAATGAGCAGTTCTTC
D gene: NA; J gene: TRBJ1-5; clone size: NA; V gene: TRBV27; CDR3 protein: CASSLNSRGHQPQHF; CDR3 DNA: TGTGCCAGCAGTTTAAATTCCAGGGGACATCAGCCCCAGCATTTT
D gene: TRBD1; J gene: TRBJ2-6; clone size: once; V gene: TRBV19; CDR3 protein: CASSISGTGAFSGANVLTF; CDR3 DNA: TGTGCCAGTAGTATAAGCGGGACAGGGGCCTTCTCTGGGGCCAACGTCCTGACTTTC
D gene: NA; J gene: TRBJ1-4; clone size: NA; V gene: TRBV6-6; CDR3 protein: CASSPIQGLGTNEKLFF; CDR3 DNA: TGTGCCAGCAGTCCTATACAGGGATTAGGAACTAATGAAAAACTGTTTTTT
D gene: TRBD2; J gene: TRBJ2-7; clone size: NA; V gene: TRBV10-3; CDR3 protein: CAITPGGSSYEQYF; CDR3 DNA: TGTGCCATCACCCCCGGGGGGAGTTCCTACGAGCAGTACTTC
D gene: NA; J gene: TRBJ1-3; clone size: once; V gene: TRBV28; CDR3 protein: CASSFAAGNTIYF; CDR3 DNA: TGTGCCAGCAGTTTCGCGGCAGGAAACACCATATATTTT